This is a list of T cell receptor beta chains from one sample in a study of molecular identifiers for immune sequencing clone quantification. A single record per CDR3 protein comes from TCRdb applying MiXCR to the PCR reads. The sample has around 300,000 distinct CDR3 sequences, about a quarter seen once. Sample: naive CD8+ T cells from blood, with Jurkat cell RNA spiked in. These receptor sequences come from a human donor in good health. Some libraries in this study had Jurkat cell RNA spiked in. Each CDR3 is given with its conserved first and last residue. The D gene is left open where the match is weak. A clone size is listed for some rows: how often the clone was seen (once, few, many), or a class if it is expanded.

D: TRBD1; V: TRBV9; J: TRBJ2-3; size: NA; DNA: TGTGCCAGCAGAGAAACGGCCGGGACAGGAGGCACAGATACGCAGTATTTT; CDR3: CASRETAGTGGTDTQYF
D: NA; V: TRBV4-1; J: TRBJ2-3; size: few; DNA: TGCGCCAGCAGCCAAGTAGGGGGCACAGATACGCAGTATTTT; CDR3: CASSQVGGTDTQYF
D: NA; V: TRBV12-3/TRBV12-4; J: TRBJ2-2; size: NA; DNA: TGTGCCAGCAGGAGGGACGTCGGGGAGCTGTTATTT; CDR3: CASRRDVGELLF
D: TRBD1; V: TRBV19; J: TRBJ2-7; size: NA; DNA: TGTGCCAGTAGTATGGGGACAGGGTATACCTACGAGCAGTACTTC; CDR3: CASSMGTGYTYEQYF
D: TRBD1; V: TRBV13; J: TRBJ2-2; size: many; DNA: TGTGCCAGCAGCTACGACAGGGGCACCGGGGAGCTGTTTTTT; CDR3: CASSYDRGTGELFF
D: NA; V: TRBV3-1; J: TRBJ1-2; size: few; DNA: TGTGCCAGCAGCCATCCAGGGTCAGGCTATGGCTACACCTTC; CDR3: CASSHPGSGYGYTF
D: TRBD2; V: TRBV20-1; J: TRBJ2-7; size: NA; DNA: TGCAGTGCTAGAGATCGCGGGAGGCCATCCTACGAGCAGTACTTC; CDR3: CSARDRGRPSYEQYF
D: NA; V: TRBV5-4; J: TRBJ2-1; size: few; DNA: TGTGCCAGCAGCCCCGAGATCGGACTTCGTTACAATGAGCAGTTCTTC; CDR3: CASSPEIGLRYNEQFF
D: TRBD1; V: TRBV6-2/TRBV6-3; J: TRBJ1-1; size: NA; DNA: TGTGCCAGCAGTTACGGGTATCCAGGGGGCGGGACTGAAACTTTCTTT; CDR3: CASSYGYPGGGTETFF
D: NA; V: TRBV24-1; J: TRBJ1-5; size: few; DNA: TGTGCCACTTCATACCCTACAGACAACACTCCTTATAGCAATCAGCCCCAGCATTTT; CDR3: CATSYPTDNTPYSNQPQHF
D: NA; V: TRBV24-1; J: TRBJ2-7; size: once; DNA: TGTGCCACCAGTTATGGGGCCTACGAGCAGTACTTC; CDR3: CATSYGAYEQYF
D: TRBD1; V: TRBV20-1; J: TRBJ2-7; size: NA; DNA: TGCAGTGCTAGAGTTGGAGGACAGGGCTACGAGCAGTACTTC; CDR3: CSARVGGQGYEQYF
D: NA; V: TRBV20-1; J: TRBJ1-5; size: NA; DNA: TGCAGTGCTAGAGATCAGAAGGGAAGGATTCAGCCCCAGCATTTT; CDR3: CSARDQKGRIQPQHF
D: TRBD1; V: TRBV4-3; J: TRBJ2-1; size: many; DNA: TGCGCCAGCAGCCAAGGGCAGGGGGCGGGCAATGAGCAGTTCTTC; CDR3: CASSQGQGAGNEQFF
D: NA; V: TRBV20-1; J: TRBJ1-1; size: many; DNA: TGCAGTGCTAGGTCCCGAAACACTGAAGCTTTCTTT; CDR3: CSARSRNTEAFF
D: NA; V: TRBV5-1; J: TRBJ2-3; size: many; DNA: TGCGCCAGCAGCGGGGATATTGGTACGCAGTATTTT; CDR3: CASSGDIGTQYF
D: TRBD1; V: TRBV19; J: TRBJ2-7; size: NA; DNA: TGTGCCAGTAGTATAGAGGACAGGCCCATACGGGAGCAGTACTTC; CDR3: CASSIEDRPIREQYF
D: NA; V: TRBV11-2; J: TRBJ2-1; size: many; DNA: TGTGCCAGCAGCTTAGAGTGGAGCTCCTACAATGAGCAGTTCTTC; CDR3: CASSLEWSSYNEQFF
D: NA; V: TRBV4-2; J: TRBJ1-1; size: NA; DNA: TGTGCCAGCAGCCAAGAGGAGGCAGCAATGAACACTGAAGCTTTCTTT; CDR3: CASSQEEAAMNTEAFF
D: NA; V: TRBV27; J: TRBJ1-5; size: few; DNA: TGTGCCAGCAGTATCACAGCGTATAGCAATCAGCCCCAGCATTTT; CDR3: CASSITAYSNQPQHF
D: NA; V: TRBV27; J: TRBJ2-5; size: many; DNA: TGTGCCAGCAGGACCGGAGAGACCCAGTACTTC; CDR3: CASRTGETQYF
D: NA; V: TRBV13; J: TRBJ2-1; size: few; DNA: TGTGCCAGCAGCTTCGGCCGGACGTCCTACAATGAGCAGTTCTTC; CDR3: CASSFGRTSYNEQFF
D: NA; V: TRBV4-1; J: TRBJ1-1; size: few; DNA: TGCGCCAGCAGCCAAGATAGGGTAGCGTACACTGAAGCTTTCTTT; CDR3: CASSQDRVAYTEAFF
D: TRBD1; V: TRBV12-3/TRBV12-4; J: TRBJ1-4; size: few; DNA: TGTGCCAGCAGTTCGACAGGGGTCGGCGAAAAACTGTTTTTT; CDR3: CASSSTGVGEKLFF